The 28 T cell receptor beta chains presented below share a single source sample, sequenced in a study of T cell clones after liver transplantation. TCRdb's copy holds only in-frame clones and misses some; the assay was immunoSEQ multiplex PCR. The profile shows roughly 74,000 clones, 80% of them singletons. The starting material was CD4+ T cells from blood, obtained before liver transplant. These receptors originate from a human donor who received a liver transplant.

As to this clone: One junction end does not reproduce the germline sequence, and a read error may be involved. The gene calls are TRBV18 and TRBJ2-7; TRBD1 matches 7 bases. CDR3 length equals 14 residues. Per germline, CDR1 KGHSH and CDR2 LQKENI. CDR3 bases: TGTGCCAGCTCACTTCGGGACAGCACCTACAAGCAGTACTTC. This codes for CASSLRDSTYKQYF.

The V and J genes are TRBV18 and TRBJ1-1, with a tentative D call TRBD1 (6 bases). The CDR3 loop spans 17 amino acids. Trimming removed 0 bases from V and 4 bases from J, with 18 bases in between. CDR1 is KGHSH and CDR2 is LQKENI in the germline V gene. As DNA, the CDR3 is TGTGCCAGCTCACCACCTAACAGGGCGCACCCGACCACTGAAGCTTTCTTT. Protein sequence: CASSPPNRAHPTTEAFF. Full variable domain (missing parts from reference TRBV18 and TRBJ1-1): NAGVMQNPRHLVRRRGQEARLRCSPMKGHSHVYWYRQLPEEGLKFMVYLQKENIIDESGMPKERFSAEFPKEGPSILRIQQVVRGDSAAYFCASSPPNRAHPTTEAFFGQGTRLTVV.

V gene TRBV5-1 combines with J gene TRBJ1-1; 9 nucleotides align to TRBD1. CDR1 is SGHRS, CDR2 YFSETQ, per germline. The CDR3 length is 14 residues. V lost 7 bases to trimming and J lost 4 bases; unmatched junction nucleotides: 8. In DNA form, the CDR3 reads TGCGCCAGCCGTTCACAGGGGGCGAGCACTGAAGCTTTCTTT. This encodes CASRSQGASTEAFF.

V gene TRBV9 combines with J gene TRBJ1-1, with D perhaps TRBD1 (6 bases). The V and J ends lost 2 bases and 1 base respectively, with 12 bases between them. This CDR3 region has 15 residues. The germline V gene encodes CDR1 SGDLS and CDR2 YYNGEE. The CDR3 reads CASSVQQGPNTEAFF. DNA of the CDR3: TGTGCCAGCAGCGTTCAACAGGGCCCGAACACTGAAGCTTTCTTT. Full variable domain (rest looked up from reference TRBV9 and TRBJ1-1): DSGVTQTPKHLITATGQRVTLRCSPRSGDLSVYWYQQSLDQGLQFLIQYYNGEERAKGNILERFSAQQFPDLHSELNLSSLELGDSALYFCASSVQQGPNTEAFFGQGTRLTVV.

The genes are TRBV28 and TRBJ1-4; TRBD1 matches 8 bases. Germline V CDR1 and CDR2: MDHEN, SYDVKM. V shed 7 bases and J 5 bases; nucleotides not matched to a gene: 3. This CDR3 has 13 residues. CDR3 nucleotide sequence: TGTGCCAGCACCAGGGGGCTGAATGAAAAACTGTTTTTT. Protein sequence: CASTRGLNEKLFF.

The V gene is TRBV27, the J gene TRBJ2-3; D may be TRBD1 or TRBD2 (6 bases each). Germline V gene lookup returns CDR1 MNHEY and CDR2 SMNVEV (reference sequence). This CDR3 has 16 residues. Deletions cut 5 bases from V and 3 bases from J, with 18 bases between. In DNA form, the CDR3 reads TGTGCCAGCAGTCCCCGGTGGGGGGCGAATACAGATACGCAGTATTTT. It is translated as CASSPRWGANTDTQYF.

Only a few counts were recorded for this clone. This chain links TRBV10-1 with TRBJ2-1, with TRBD2 matching 11 bases. The CDR3 is made up of 14 amino acids. Germline CDR1 reads WNHNN; CDR2 reads SYGVQD (reference sequence). The V gene end was trimmed by 3 bases and the J gene end by 8 bases; junction bases not matched to a gene: 3. In nucleotides, the CDR3 is TGCGCCAGCAGTGAACTAGCGGGAGATGATGAGCAGTTCTTC. This sequence encodes CASSELAGDDEQFF.

The CDR3 bases are TGCGCCAGCTCCTTTGATGGAGGGAACACTGAAGCTTTCTTT. Translating gives CASSFDGGNTEAFF. V is TRBV5-1 and J is TRBJ1-1; no reliable D call. The germline V gene has CDR1 SGHRS and CDR2 YFSETQ. The V and J ends lost 7 bases and 1 base respectively, with 14 bases between them. This CDR3 has 14 residues. Together with reference TRBV5-1 and TRBJ1-1, the CDR3 gives the full variable domain: KAGVTQTPRYLIKTRGQQVTLSCSPISGHRSVSWYQQTPGQGLQFLFEYFSETQRNKGNFPGRFSGRQFSNSRSEMNVSTLELGDSALYLCASSFDGGNTEAFFGQGTRLTVV.

V usage is TRBV28 and J usage is TRBJ1-3; D gene uncertain. Trimming pared 3 bases from V and 7 bases from J, leaving 4 bases between. Germline V gene sequence: CDR1 MDHEN, CDR2 SYDVKM. This CDR3 has 11 residues. The CDR3 reads CASSLGNTIYF. The CDR3 DNA reads TGTGCCAGCAGTTTGGGGAACACCATATATTTT.

This clone was recorded once. The rearrangement links TRBV9 to TRBJ2-3, with D tentatively TRBD2 (6 bases). Deletions cut 3 bases from V and 2 bases from J, with 16 bases between. The V gene's germline CDR1 is SGDLS and CDR2 YYNGEE. The CDR3 spans 16 residues. CDR3 in amino acids: CASSDRDFTFTDTQYF. The CDR3 DNA sequence: TGTGCCAGCAGCGACCGGGACTTTACTTTCACAGATACGCAGTATTTT.

The chain combines TRBV28 with TRBJ2-7; D is unclear. Germline assignment: CDR1 MDHEN and CDR2 SYDVKM. The V gene lost 8 bases and the J gene lost 2 bases, with 10 bases spanning the gap. CDR3 length equals 12 residues. CDR3 nucleotides: TGTGCCAGCCTCTCCTACCCCTACGAGCAGTACTTC. Translation gives CASLSYPYEQYF.

The CDR3 sequence: CASSDFGVDEQYF. DNA of the CDR3: TGTGCCAGCAGCGACTTCGGGGTCGACGAGCAGTACTTC. The chain is built from TRBV25-1 and TRBJ2-7, with D perhaps TRBD2 (5 bases). V was pared by 6 bases and J by 5 bases, with 14 bases between. This CDR3 is built from 13 residues. CDR1 and CDR2 (germline): MGHDK, SYGVNS.

The genes are TRBV2 and TRBJ2-1; TRBD2 is a possible D gene (5 bases). Germline loops: CDR1 SNHLY, CDR2 FYNNEI. The V end was cut by 6 bases, the J end by 4 bases, with 7 bases between. The CDR3 spans 12 residues. This CDR3 is CASRDWYNEQFF. The CDR3, as DNA: TGTGCCAGCAGGGACTGGTACAATGAGCAGTTCTTC.

The chain joins TRBV28 to TRBJ1-5; TRBD1 might be the D (5 bases). CDR1 and CDR2 from the germline V gene are MDHEN and SYDVKM. V was shortened by 10 bases and J by 4 bases, with 8 bases between the two germline ends. The CDR3 consists of 11 residues. The CDR3 DNA sequence: TGTGCCACCCAGGGTAATCAGCCCCAGCATTTT. Translated: CATQGNQPQHF.

The chain has TRBV5-1 and TRBJ2-4; D is undetermined. The germline V and J ends were trimmed by 0 bases and 10 bases, with 8 bases remaining between them. This CDR3 contains 12 residues. Germline CDR1 is SGHRS and CDR2 is YFSETQ. The CDR3 here is CASSLAGVIQYF. The DNA for the CDR3 is TGCGCCAGCAGCTTGGCCGGCGTTATTCAGTACTTC. The entire variable domain, with the rest obtained from reference TRBV5-1 and TRBJ2-4, is as follows: KAGVTQTPRYLIKTRGQQVTLSCSPISGHRSVSWYQQTPGQGLQFLFEYFSETQRNKGNFPGRFSGRQFSNSRSEMNVSTLELGDSALYLCASSLAGVIQYFGAGTRLSVL.

The V gene is TRBV19, the J gene TRBJ1-5, with D possibly being TRBD1 (5 bases). V was cut by 2 bases and J by 3 bases, with 11 bases left in between. The CDR3 covers 15 residues. CDR1 and CDR2 (germline): LNHDA, SQIVND (reference sequence). In DNA form, the CDR3 reads TGTGCCAGTAGTATAATAGGGGCTCCCAATCAGCCCCAGCATTTT. This gives the protein CASSIIGAPNQPQHF.

The chain is built from TRBV28 and TRBJ1-1; no firm D call. CDR3 length: 14 amino acids. The germline V gene has CDR1 MDHEN and CDR2 SYDVKM. Trimming removed 1 base from V and 5 bases from J, with 11 bases in between. The CDR3 spells CASSLFSRKTEAFF. CDR3 in DNA: TGTGCCAGCAGTTTATTCTCGAGGAAGACTGAAGCTTTCTTT.

The J gene is TRBJ2-2, the V gene TRBV5-1, with 12 bases matching TRBD2. The germline V gene encodes CDR1 SGHRS and CDR2 YFSETQ. The CDR3 is made up of 17 amino acids. The trim removed 6 bases at V and 5 bases at J, leaving 11 bases unmatched. The CDR3 is CASNNRLAGARTGELFF. CDR3 nucleotide sequence: TGCGCCAGCAACAATCGACTAGCGGGAGCCCGAACCGGGGAGCTGTTTTTT.

The chain has TRBV6-5 and TRBJ2-7, with 12 bases matching TRBD2. Trimming cost V 5 bases and J 2 bases; bases outside gene matches: 4. The CDR3 sequence is 15 residues long. In germline, CDR1 is MNHEY, CDR2 SVGAGI. CDR3 DNA sequence: TGTGCCAGCAGTCCGGGACTAGCGGGTGCCTACGAGCAGTACTTC. This codes for CASSPGLAGAYEQYF.

For the CDR3, the DNA is TGCGCCAGCAGCTTAATGGGGGGGTTCGCAGATACGCAGTATTTT. Translated, it gives CASSLMGGFADTQYF. The chain links TRBV5-1 to TRBJ2-3, with 7 bases identical to TRBD2. V shed 2 bases, J shed 4 bases, and the junction held 7 bases outside the gene matches. The length of the CDR3 is 15 residues. Germline values: CDR1 SGHRS, CDR2 YFSETQ.

The chain links TRBV27 to TRBJ2-5, with TRBD2 matching 12 bases. There are 15 residues in the CDR3. J lost 5 bases, V lost 2 bases, and 3 bases had no gene match. Germline V gene lookup returns CDR1 MNHEY and CDR2 SMNVEV (reference sequence). Here the CDR3 reads CASSLLAGGWETQYF. DNA of the CDR3: TGTGCCAGCAGTTTACTAGCGGGAGGGTGGGAGACCCAGTACTTC.

The chain couples TRBV5-1 to TRBJ1-2; TRBD1 might be the D (6 bases). Germline CDR1 is SGHRS and CDR2 is YFSETQ. The CDR3 extends over 12 amino acids. Trimming took off 0 bases at V and 8 bases at J, with 8 bases between the two ends. The CDR3 spells CASSLEGGGYTF. CDR3 nucleotides: TGCGCCAGCAGCTTGGAGGGGGGCGGCTACACCTTC.

V usage is TRBV27 and J usage is TRBJ2-3; 8 bases map to TRBD1. Per the germline V gene, CDR1 is MNHEY and CDR2 is SMNVEV (reference sequence). The length of the CDR3 is 13 residues. V trimming: 10 bases; J trimming: 4 bases; junction bases outside the gene matches: 7. CDR3: CATIDRGPDTQYF. The CDR3 DNA follows: TGTGCCACCATAGACAGGGGCCCAGATACGCAGTATTTT.

The chain uses TRBV10-3 and TRBJ1-1, with D unclear. This CDR3 is 13 amino acids long. The V gene's germline CDR1 is ENHRY and CDR2 SYGVKD. The V and J ends lost 2 bases and 1 base respectively, with 5 bases between them. DNA for the CDR3: TGTGCCATCAGTGAGCCGGCGAACACTGAAGCTTTCTTT. It translates to CAISEPANTEAFF.

V gene TRBV7-2 combines with J gene TRBJ1-1, with D possibly being TRBD1 (5 bases). The V gene lost 1 base and the J gene lost 5 bases, with 11 bases spanning the gap. The CDR3 totals 14 residues. Germline values: CDR1 SGHTA, CDR2 FQGNSA. The DNA of the CDR3 is TGTGCCAGCAGCTTAGATCAGGGAAGGACTGAAGCTTTCTTT. Translated, it gives CASSLDQGRTEAFF.

V gene TRBV10-3 combines with J gene TRBJ2-7, with D perhaps given as TRBD1 or TRBD2 (6 bases each). This CDR3 spans 14 amino acids. The V gene's germline CDR1 is ENHRY and CDR2 SYGVKD. V lost 7 bases, J lost 7 bases, and 20 bases lay in between. In nucleotides, the CDR3 is TGTGCCATCACACAGGGAGGTTCATTCTGGGAGCAGTACTTC. It is translated as CAITQGGSFWEQYF.

The rearrangement uses TRBV10-3 and TRBJ2-7; no clear D. Germline-derived CDR1 and CDR2 are ENHRY and SYGVKD. V was clipped by 0 bases and J by 7 bases, with 7 bases between them. This CDR3 has 12 amino acids. CDR3 DNA sequence: TGTGCCATCAGTGAGTCCTCTACGGAGCAGTACTTC. Amino acid sequence: CAISESSTEQYF.

This chain links TRBV6-5 with TRBJ2-4, with 7 bases matching TRBD2. The V gene's germline CDR1 is MNHEY and CDR2 SVGAGI. Trimming took 2 bases from V and 8 from J; bases not matched to a gene: 0. The CDR3 has 12 amino acids. CDR3 nucleotides: TGTGCCAGCAGTTACGGGGGGGACATTCAGTACTTC. Protein sequence: CASSYGGDIQYF.